A single sample gave rise to the 10 T cell receptor beta chains below, sequenced in a study of patients and donors after allogeneic stem cell transplantation. TCRdb itself ran the RT-PCR reads through MiXCR, one entry per CDR3 protein. The sample consists of about 160,000 distinct CDR3 sequences, approximately 22% of them appearing once. What was sequenced was blood, either unsorted or a sorted T cell fraction (not recorded which). All receptors derive from a human donor who was either an allogeneic HSCT recipient or a stem cell or donor lymphocyte infusion donor (not recorded which). It is not recorded whose cells these are; they may come from a transplant donor.

This clonotype was seen many times. The chain couples TRBV5-1 to TRBJ1-1, with D possibly matching TRBD1 (5 bases). The V and J ends lost 0 bases and 3 bases respectively, with 9 bases between them. The CDR3 has 14 residues. Germline V gene lookup returns CDR1 SGHRS and CDR2 YFSETQ. In nucleotides, the CDR3 is TGCGCCAGCAGCTTGGACGGAGGGGACACTGAAGCTTTCTTT. Its translation: CASSLDGGDTEAFF. Full variable domain (outside the CDR3, taken from reference TRBV5-1 and TRBJ1-1): KAGVTQTPRYLIKTRGQQVTLSCSPISGHRSVSWYQQTPGQGLQFLFEYFSETQRNKGNFPGRFSGRQFSNSRSEMNVSTLELGDSALYLCASSLDGGDTEAFFGQGTRLTVV.

The gene calls are TRBV29-1 and TRBJ1-1; a weak D match, TRBD1 (5 bases). Trimming took off 4 bases at V and 3 bases at J, with 15 bases between the two ends. CDR3 length: 14 amino acids. The germline V gene has CDR1 SQVTM and CDR2 ANQGSEA. CDR3: CSVGGQGADTEAFF. Here the CDR3 DNA reads TGCAGCGTTGGGGGCCAGGGAGCGGACACTGAAGCTTTCTTT.

The chain recombines TRBV24-1 with TRBJ2-1, with D unresolved. The CDR3 runs to 12 residues. The germline V gene has CDR1 KGHDR and CDR2 SFDVKD. Trimming stripped 5 bases from V and 6 bases from J, with 7 bases between. The CDR3, as DNA: TGTGCCACCAGTGCCTCGGGCAATGAGCAGTTCTTC. As protein: CATSASGNEQFF.

This rearrangement joins TRBV7-6 to TRBJ2-1; no clear D. CDR3 length equals 11 residues. The germline V gene has CDR1 SGHVS and CDR2 FNYEAQ. V was shortened by 1 base and J by 9 bases, with 4 bases between the two germline ends. CDR3 loop: CASSLEGEQFF. The CDR3 DNA is TGTGCCAGCAGCTTAGAGGGTGAGCAGTTCTTC.

The chain has TRBV16 and TRBJ2-1, with D perhaps TRBD2 (6 bases). V gave up 4 bases and J gave up 3 bases, with 13 bases separating them. The CDR3 runs 15 residues. Germline lookup yields CDR1 KGHSY and CDR2 FQNENV. CDR3: CASSPPEGLYNEQFF. In DNA form, the CDR3 reads TGTGCCAGCAGCCCCCCGGAGGGGCTCTACAATGAGCAGTTCTTC.

This clonotype was recorded many times. This sequence joins TRBV12-3 or TRBV12-4 and TRBJ1-5, with 8 bases identical to TRBD1. Germline trimming cut 6 bases from V and 2 bases from J; bases unmatched to any gene: 3. This CDR3 is 14 amino acids long. The CDR3 loop reads CASSTGQGNQPQHF. The CDR3 DNA sequence: TGTGCCAGCAGCACGGGACAGGGCAATCAGCCCCAGCATTTT.

The V call is TRBV6-5, the J call TRBJ2-2; TRBD2 matches at 8 bases. The CDR3 is 18 residues long. V was pared by 0 bases and J by 0 bases, with 6 bases of the junction left unmatched. From germline, CDR1 is MNHEY and CDR2 SVGAGI. The CDR3 DNA reads as TGTGCCAGCAGTTACTCTATCGGGGGGGATGCGAACACCGGGGAGCTGTTTTTT. Amino acid sequence: CASSYSIGGDANTGELFF.

This clonotype has more than one count but fewer than ten. V is TRBV4-1 and J is TRBJ1-1; D may be TRBD1 (6 bases). The germline V gene has CDR1 MGHRA and CDR2 YSYEKL. Trimming took off 1 base at V and 3 bases at J, with 18 bases between the two ends. This CDR3 has 17 amino acids. This CDR3 is CASSQVPRGGGYTEAFF. The CDR3, as DNA: TGCGCCAGCAGCCAAGTCCCGAGGGGGGGAGGATACACTGAAGCTTTCTTT.

The chain carries TRBV12-3 or TRBV12-4 and TRBJ1-5, with a possible D match to TRBD1 (5 bases). Trimming left V 7 bases short and J 6 bases short, with 10 bases between. CDR3 length: 12 amino acids. CDR3 nucleotides: TGTGCCAGCAAAGGGGATGGTCAGCCCCAGCATTTT. This encodes CASKGDGQPQHF.

This clonotype appeared a few times. The chain's CDR3 is CASSLREGGETQYF. The CDR3 nucleotides are TGCGCCAGCAGCTTGAGAGAGGGAGGGGAGACCCAGTACTTC. The chain recombines TRBV5-1 with TRBJ2-5, with 7 bases fitting TRBD2. Unmatched junction bases numbered 5, after V lost 1 base and J lost 5 bases. Germline CDR1 and CDR2: SGHRS and YFSETQ. The CDR3 has 14 amino acids.